This TCR beta chain was retrieved from a study of control samples from healthy donors and cancer patients. Generated by immunoSEQ multiplex PCR, the TCRdb table keeps only in-frame clones and is missing some. The sample contains around 89,000 clones, approximately 82% of which appear only once. The CDR3 is made up of 18 amino acids. V was clipped by 0 bases and J by 7 bases, with 22 bases between them. The chain has TRBV23-1 and TRBJ2-1; TRBD2 might be the D (6 bases). TRBV23-1 is an ORF; its function is uncertain. Input material: blood. The sequence derives from a woman in her sixties or seventies in good health. CDR3 residues: CASSQSWVCGKARNEQFF. For the CDR3, the DNA is TGCGCCAGCAGTCAATCCTGGGTATGCGGGAAGGCGAGGAATGAGCAGTTCTTC.